Following are 29 T cell receptor beta chains from one sample sequenced in a study of blood T cell repertoires in COVID-19. The table came from immunoSEQ multiplex PCR; TCRdb's copy has only in-frame clones and leaves some out. The table lists about 54,000 clones, 80% to 90% of them singletons. Sequencing used peripheral blood. The receptors derive from a man aged 50 to 60 with acute or convalescent COVID-19.

V usage is TRBV3-1 (or the pseudogene TRBV3-2) and J usage is TRBJ2-4; 7 bases are shared with TRBD1. The V gene end was trimmed by 4 bases and the J gene end by 5 bases; junction bases not matched to a gene: 5. CDR3 length equals 14 residues. Per germline, CDR1 LGHDT and CDR2 YNNKEL (reference sequence). The CDR3 DNA follows: TGTGCCAGCAGCCCCCCGGGGACAGAAAACATTCAGTACTTC. Its protein is CASSPPGTENIQYF.

The V and J genes are TRBV14 and TRBJ2-2, with 9 bases aligning to TRBD1. J gave up 1 base and V 1 base, and 16 bases lay outside the gene matches. Germline loops: CDR1 SGHDN, CDR2 FVKESK. The CDR3 length is 21 residues. The CDR3 region is CASSQGEWGQGLFGNTGELFF. The CDR3 DNA reads as TGTGCCAGCAGCCAAGGTGAATGGGGACAGGGATTGTTTGGGAACACCGGGGAGCTGTTTTTT.

The chain recombines TRBV10-3 with TRBJ1-2; TRBD1 agrees at 8 bases. J was trimmed by 1 base and V by 4 bases; bases with no gene match: 8. The CDR3 extends over 16 amino acids. Germline values: CDR1 ENHRY, CDR2 SYGVKD. CDR3: CAISAIGTGNNYGYTF. The CDR3 DNA is TGTGCCATCAGTGCGATTGGGACAGGCAATAACTATGGCTACACCTTC.

This clone was observed once. The chain joins TRBV4-1 to TRBJ2-4; 7 nucleotides agree with TRBD2. From germline, CDR1 is MGHRA and CDR2 YSYEKL. This CDR3 is built from 20 residues. V shed 0 bases and J 3 bases; nucleotides not matched to a gene: 17. In DNA, the CDR3 is TGCGCCAGCAGCCAAGACGCAGAGGGAGGGGCCATGAGGATCAAAAACATTCAGTACTTC. Its translation: CASSQDAEGGAMRIKNIQYF.

The V and J genes are TRBV19 and TRBJ1-5, with a possible D match to TRBD1 (5 bases). Trimming left V 9 bases short and J 3 bases short, with 21 bases between. The germline V gene encodes CDR1 LNHDA and CDR2 SQIVND (reference sequence). The CDR3 has 16 residues. The CDR3 spells CASPACGHWPNQPQHF. In DNA form, the CDR3 reads TGTGCCAGCCCGGCGTGTGGACATTGGCCCAATCAGCCCCAGCATTTT.

V gene TRBV7-7 combines with J gene TRBJ2-2, with TRBD2 as a possible D gene (5 bases). V lost 1 base and J 5 bases, leaving 11 bases between the germline ends. CDR3 size: 15 residues. Germline V lookup: CDR1 SSHAT, CDR2 FNYEAQ (reference sequence). DNA of the CDR3: TGTGCCAGCAGCTTAGAACCACGAGGGACCGGGGAGCTGTTTTTT. Its protein product is CASSLEPRGTGELFF.

V is TRBV29-1 and J is TRBJ1-1, with D possibly matching TRBD1 (6 bases). V lost 7 bases, J lost 3 bases, and 15 bases lay in between. The CDR3 runs 13 residues. The germline CDR1 and CDR2 sequences are SQVTM and ANQGSEA. The CDR3 nucleotides are TGCAGCGCAAAAACAGGGATCGACACTGAAGCTTTCTTT. Residues: CSAKTGIDTEAFF.

This clone appeared once. The rearrangement joins TRBV6-5 to TRBJ1-6; D might be TRBD1 (5 bases). This CDR3 contains 16 residues. Germline CDR1 is MNHEY and CDR2 is SVGAGI. V lost 2 bases to trimming and J lost 3 bases, with 11 bases between them. In DNA form, the CDR3 reads TGTGCCAGCAGTTACGGGGTGGGACTCTATAATTCACCCCTCCACTTT. Residues: CASSYGVGLYNSPLHF.

V is TRBV10-3 and J is TRBJ1-1; TRBD1 matches 8 bases. V lost 8 bases, J lost 1 base, and 9 bases stayed unmatched. This CDR3 spans 15 amino acids. Per the germline V gene, CDR1 is ENHRY and CDR2 is SYGVKD. The CDR3 nucleotides are TGTGCCATCTCCTTTTCGACAGGGGCGAACACTGAAGCTTTCTTT. Translated, it gives CAISFSTGANTEAFF.

The gene calls are TRBV11-2 and TRBJ1-1; 9 bases line up with TRBD1. The CDR3 runs 15 residues. With 1 base clipped from V and 6 bases from J, the junction kept 6 bases outside the gene matches. CDR1 is SGHAT and CDR2 is FQNNGV in the germline V gene. Here the CDR3 DNA reads TGTGCCAGCAGCTTAGGGACAGGGGTCGGCCCTGAAGCTTTCTTT. Its translation: CASSLGTGVGPEAFF.

This chain connects TRBV12-2 to TRBJ2-1; the table names TRBD2, a call not compared with the DNA. TRBV12-2 counts as a pseudogene. The CDR3 consists of 17 residues. Here the CDR3 reads CASRLAHLREISNEQFF. The CDR3 bases are TGTGCAAGTCGCTTAGCGCATCTACGAGAAATTTCCAATGAGCAGTTCTTC.

The CDR3 loop is CASSLPLAEGDEQFF. The DNA of the CDR3 is TGCGCCAGCAGCCTCCCCCTAGCGGAGGGAGATGAGCAGTTCTTC. J is TRBJ2-1 and V is TRBV5-1; TRBD2 matches at 7 bases. The junction had 12 bases not matched to a gene; V was cut back by 4 bases and J by 8 bases. Germline lookup yields CDR1 SGHRS and CDR2 YFSETQ. There are 15 residues in the CDR3.

A single count supports this clone. This sequence joins TRBV5-1 and TRBJ2-7; 14 bases line up with TRBD2. This CDR3 has 17 residues. The J segment lost 5 bases and the V segment lost 1 base, leaving 8 bases of the junction unmatched. CDR1 SGHRS and CDR2 YFSETQ come from the germline V gene. CDR3 loop: CASSLLGGTSGRNEQYF. CDR3 sequence (DNA): TGCGCCAGCAGCTTGCTGGGTGGGACTAGCGGGAGAAACGAGCAGTACTTC.

J is TRBJ2-3 and V is TRBV9, with 9 bases aligning to TRBD2. Germline values: CDR1 SGDLS, CDR2 YYNGEE. The CDR3 has 16 amino acids. V lost 6 bases to trimming and J lost 4 bases; unmatched junction nucleotides: 12. The CDR3 nucleotides read TGTGCCAGCACACCGGCCGGGACTAGCTCCGCAGATACGCAGTATTTT. Its translation is CASTPAGTSSADTQYF. Using reference TRBV9 and TRBJ2-3 for the parts outside the CDR3, the full variable domain is DSGVTQTPKHLITATGQRVTLRCSPRSGDLSVYWYQQSLDQGLQFLIQYYNGEERAKGNILERFSAQQFPDLHSELNLSSLELGDSALYFCASTPAGTSSADTQYFGPGTRLTVL.

The chain carries TRBV14 and TRBJ2-1, with D perhaps TRBD2 (7 bases). V was shortened by 0 bases and J by 0 bases, with 18 bases between the two germline ends. CDR3 length equals 19 residues. The germline V gene has CDR1 SGHDN and CDR2 FVKESK. CDR3 in amino acids: CASSQDELGGRSSYNEQFF. As DNA, the CDR3 is TGTGCCAGCAGCCAAGATGAATTGGGGGGGCGAAGCTCCTACAATGAGCAGTTCTTC. Full variable domain (rest looked up from reference TRBV14 and TRBJ2-1): EAGVTQFPSHSVIEKGQTVTLRCDPISGHDNLYWYRRVMGKEIKFLLHFVKESKQDESGMPNNRFLAERTGGTYSTLKVQPAELEDSGVYFCASSQDELGGRSSYNEQFFGPGTRLTVL.

The chain carries TRBV18 and TRBJ2-7; possibly TRBD2 for D (6 bases). The CDR3 runs to 14 residues. CDR1 and CDR2 (germline): KGHSH, LQKENI. Deletions cut 3 bases from V and 7 bases from J, with 16 bases between. The CDR3 DNA is TGTGCCAGCTCACCCCTGGCGGGATCGGGTGAGCAGTACTTC. Its protein product is CASSPLAGSGEQYF.

The CDR3 reads CASSGTSGNTYNEQFF. CDR3 sequence (DNA): TGTGCCAGCAGTGGGACTAGCGGAAACACCTACAATGAGCAGTTCTTC. The chain joins TRBV2 to TRBJ2-1, with 10 bases lining up with TRBD2. The germline V gene encodes CDR1 SNHLY and CDR2 FYNNEI. Trimming removed 4 bases from V and 2 bases from J; junction bases left unmatched: 5. The CDR3 runs 16 residues.

This chain connects TRBV7-8 to TRBJ1-1; no definite D call. The germline gives CDR1 SGHVS, CDR2 FQNEAQ. This CDR3 region has 15 residues. V was cut by 1 base and J by 11 bases, with 20 bases left in between. CDR3 DNA: TGTGCCAGCAGCTTAGGGTTCGAAGCGGGTTTATTGGCTTTCTTT. It translates to CASSLGFEAGLLAFF.

The genes are TRBV5-1 and TRBJ2-4, with D maybe TRBD1 (6 bases). In germline, CDR1 is SGHRS, CDR2 YFSETQ. This CDR3 spans 16 amino acids. V gave up 4 bases and J gave up 2 bases, with 16 bases separating them. The CDR3 here is CASSRAAGDPKNIQYF. CDR3 DNA: TGCGCCAGCAGCAGGGCGGCAGGGGACCCCAAAAACATTCAGTACTTC.

The J gene is TRBJ2-2, the V gene TRBV5-1, with 9 bases fitting TRBD2. The trim removed 6 bases at V and 0 bases at J, leaving 21 bases unmatched. The CDR3 length is 21 residues. Germline V gives CDR1 SGHRS, CDR2 YFSETQ. The CDR3 reads CASKEVTSGGFITSNTGELFF. CDR3 nucleotides: TGCGCCAGCAAGGAGGTTACGAGCGGGGGGTTTATAACCTCGAACACCGGGGAGCTGTTTTTT.

The chain carries TRBV15 and TRBJ1-1; D ambiguous. The CDR3 runs 13 residues. V lost 5 bases and J 0 bases, leaving 7 bases between the germline ends. Germline V lookup: CDR1 LNHNV, CDR2 YYDKDF (reference sequence). The CDR3 reads CATSGPMNTEAFF. The CDR3 region has the DNA TGTGCCACCAGCGGGCCGATGAACACTGAAGCTTTCTTT.

The CDR3 sequence is CASSLAQVNEQFF. The CDR3 DNA follows: TGTGCCAGCAGCTTAGCCCAGGTCAATGAGCAGTTCTTC. The V gene is TRBV11-2, the J gene TRBJ2-1; D call uncertain. V lost 1 base and J 6 bases, leaving 7 bases between the germline ends. From germline, CDR1 is SGHAT and CDR2 FQNNGV. This CDR3 spans 13 amino acids.

This clone was observed a handful of times. The chain has TRBV28 and TRBJ1-3; D perhaps matches TRBD1 (6 bases). V was trimmed by 7 bases and J by 2 bases, leaving 15 bases between them. The CDR3 runs to 15 residues. Per the germline V gene, CDR1 is MDHEN and CDR2 is SYDVKM. The CDR3 sequence: CASTSVGGAGNTIYF. For the CDR3, the DNA is TGTGCCAGCACCTCGGTAGGGGGGGCTGGAAACACCATATATTTT.

The chain joins TRBV12-3 or TRBV12-4 to TRBJ1-2, with D unresolved. The CDR3 loop spans 12 amino acids. Trimming cost V 5 bases and J 4 bases, with 8 bases left between them. CDR3 sequence reads: CASSPQAYGYTF. CDR3 nucleotide sequence: TGTGCCAGCAGTCCCCAGGCCTATGGCTACACCTTC.

This CDR3 is CSASATSGSQFF. CDR3 DNA sequence: TGCAGTGCTAGTGCGACTAGCGGGAGTCAGTTCTTC. The gene calls are TRBV20-1 and TRBJ2-1; 12 bases map to TRBD2. The CDR3 has 12 residues. V shed 3 bases and J 13 bases; nucleotides not matched to a gene: 4. The germline gives CDR1 DFQATT, CDR2 SNEGSKA (reference sequence).

The chain uses TRBV7-9 and TRBJ1-1; TRBD1 agrees at 11 bases. With 5 bases clipped from V and 6 bases from J, the junction kept 11 bases outside the gene matches. The CDR3 is 16 residues long. CDR1 is SEHNR and CDR2 is FQNEAQ in the germline V gene (reference sequence). CDR3 in DNA: TGTGCCAGCAGCCCTGGACAGGGGGCATATGATTCTGAAGCTTTCTTT. As protein: CASSPGQGAYDSEAFF.

The rearrangement joins TRBV5-4 to TRBJ2-3, with 9 bases aligning to TRBD1. Germline V gives CDR1 SGHNT, CDR2 YYREEE (reference sequence). The junction had 2 bases not matched to a gene; V was cut back by 3 bases and J by 0 bases. This CDR3 has 15 amino acids. The chain's CDR3 is CASSSGQGSTDTQYF. CDR3 nucleotide sequence: TGTGCCAGCAGCTCGGGACAGGGAAGCACAGATACGCAGTATTTT.

The chain joins TRBV28 to TRBJ2-7, with TRBD1 matching 9 bases. Germline assignment: CDR1 MDHEN and CDR2 SYDVKM. V shed 6 bases, J shed 0 bases, and the junction held 3 bases outside the gene matches. The CDR3 extends over 14 amino acids. The CDR3 reads CASSLDRGSYEQYF. In DNA form, the CDR3 reads TGTGCCAGCAGCCTGGACAGGGGCTCCTACGAGCAGTACTTC.

The chain links TRBV28 to TRBJ1-2; 9 bases agree with TRBD1. The length of the CDR3 is 13 residues. The germline V gene encodes CDR1 MDHEN and CDR2 SYDVKM. V lost 10 bases, J lost 3 bases, and 6 bases stayed unmatched. CDR3 protein: CATTDRGHYGYTF. Here the CDR3 DNA reads TGTGCCACGACGGACAGGGGACACTATGGCTACACCTTC.